The source of this TCR beta chain is a study of identical twins. Broader study findings: Twins' excess sharing was less marked for out-of-frame beta sequences. Memory repertoires lacked the insertion deficit that abundant cord blood beta clonotypes showed.

Losses at the gene ends were 0 bases for V and 3 bases for J; bases not matched to a gene: 3. Germline loops: CDR1 SGHVS, CDR2 FNYEAQ. This CDR3 spans 15 amino acids. This clonotype showed up many times. Its antigen is unidentified. Template switching added a universal primer binding site, and final cDNA carried unique molecular identifiers. One entry per CDR3 protein results from TCRdb running MiXCR on the 5' RACE reads. The sample has 250,000 or so distinct CDR3 sequences; 6% to 8% are singletons. A further study also used this sample, focusing on yellow fever vaccine responses in identical twins.

The sample consisted of CD8+ T cells sorted from blood. V gene TRBV7-6 combines with J gene TRBJ2-3; 7 bases are a match to TRBD2. This clonotype was sampled from a woman aged 18-29 years in good health. The CDR3 DNA reads TGTGCCAGCAGCTTAGCGGGGGGGGTTACAGATACGCAGTATTTT. Encoded protein: CASSLAGGVTDTQYF.